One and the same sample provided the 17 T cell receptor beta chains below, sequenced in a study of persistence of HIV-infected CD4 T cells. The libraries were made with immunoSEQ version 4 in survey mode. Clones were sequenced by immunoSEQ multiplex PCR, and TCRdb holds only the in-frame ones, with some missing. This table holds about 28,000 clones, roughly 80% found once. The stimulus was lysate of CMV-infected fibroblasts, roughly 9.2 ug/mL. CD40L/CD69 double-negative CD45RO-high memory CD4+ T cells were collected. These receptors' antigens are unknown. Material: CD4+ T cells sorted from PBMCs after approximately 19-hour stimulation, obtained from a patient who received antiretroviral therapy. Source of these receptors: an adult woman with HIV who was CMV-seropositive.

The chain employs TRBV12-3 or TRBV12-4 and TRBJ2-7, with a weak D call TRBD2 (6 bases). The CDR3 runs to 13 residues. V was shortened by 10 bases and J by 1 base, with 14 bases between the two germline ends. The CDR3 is CANYSSGSYEQYV. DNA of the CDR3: TGTGCCAACTATAGTAGCGGATCCTACGAGCAGTACGTC.

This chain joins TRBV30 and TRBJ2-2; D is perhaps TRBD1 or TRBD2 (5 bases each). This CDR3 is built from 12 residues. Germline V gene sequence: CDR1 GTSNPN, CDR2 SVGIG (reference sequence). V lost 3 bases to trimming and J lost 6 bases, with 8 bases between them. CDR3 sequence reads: CAWRPGPGELFF. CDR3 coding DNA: TGTGCCTGGAGGCCGGGGCCCGGGGAGCTGTTTTTT.

The chain's CDR3 is CASSLRPNNEQFF. The CDR3 DNA follows: TGTGCCAGCAGCTTACGGCCGAACAATGAGCAGTTCTTC. This sequence joins TRBV7-3 and TRBJ2-1; D unresolved. CDR1 is SGHTA and CDR2 is FQGTGA in the germline V gene. The V gene lost 2 bases and the J gene lost 5 bases, with 7 bases spanning the gap. The CDR3 is 13 residues long.

The CDR3 DNA is TGTGCCAGCAGTCCCGACAGGACTGAAGCTTTCTTT. It is translated as CASSPDRTEAFF. V gene TRBV6-5 combines with J gene TRBJ1-1; maybe TRBD1 (6 bases). The V gene lost 5 bases and the J gene lost 5 bases, with 9 bases spanning the gap. CDR3 length equals 12 residues. Germline lookup yields CDR1 MNHEY and CDR2 SVGAGI.

The CDR3 DNA reads as TGTGCCAGCAGCCCCAGCGGGGACCGCACAGATACGCAGTATTTT. Its translation is CASSPSGDRTDTQYF. The V and J genes are TRBV9 and TRBJ2-3; 7 positions agree with TRBD2. Unmatched junction bases numbered 6, after V lost 4 bases and J lost 1 base. Looked up from germline, CDR1 is SGDLS and CDR2 is YYNGEE. The CDR3 has 15 residues. The complete variable domain, with remaining parts taken from reference TRBV9 and TRBJ2-3, reads DSGVTQTPKHLITATGQRVTLRCSPRSGDLSVYWYQQSLDQGLQFLIQYYNGEERAKGNILERFSAQQFPDLHSELNLSSLELGDSALYFCASSPSGDRTDTQYFGPGTRLTVL.

CDR3 residues: CASSLEGQGEKLFF. The CDR3 nucleotides are TGCGCCAGCAGCTTGGAGGGGCAGGGTGAAAAACTGTTTTTT. The J gene is TRBJ1-4, the V gene TRBV5-1; possible D gene TRBD1, 5 bases. Trimming cost V 0 bases and J 7 bases, with 10 bases left between them. This CDR3 is built from 14 residues. Germline CDR1 reads SGHRS; CDR2 reads YFSETQ. Variable domain in full (rest from reference TRBV5-1 and TRBJ1-4): KAGVTQTPRYLIKTRGQQVTLSCSPISGHRSVSWYQQTPGQGLQFLFEYFSETQRNKGNFPGRFSGRQFSNSRSEMNVSTLELGDSALYLCASSLEGQGEKLFFGSGTQLSVL.

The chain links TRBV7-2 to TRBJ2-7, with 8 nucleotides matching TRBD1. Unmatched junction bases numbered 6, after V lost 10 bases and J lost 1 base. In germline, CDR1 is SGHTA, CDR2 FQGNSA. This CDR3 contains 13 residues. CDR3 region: CATKTGESYEQYF. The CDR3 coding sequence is TGTGCCACCAAGACAGGGGAATCCTACGAGCAGTACTTC.

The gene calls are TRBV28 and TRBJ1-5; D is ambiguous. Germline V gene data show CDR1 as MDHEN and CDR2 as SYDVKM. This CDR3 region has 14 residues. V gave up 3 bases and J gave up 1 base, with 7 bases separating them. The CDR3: CASSLQVSNQPQHF. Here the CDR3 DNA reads TGTGCCAGCAGTTTGCAGGTGAGCAATCAGCCCCAGCATTTT.

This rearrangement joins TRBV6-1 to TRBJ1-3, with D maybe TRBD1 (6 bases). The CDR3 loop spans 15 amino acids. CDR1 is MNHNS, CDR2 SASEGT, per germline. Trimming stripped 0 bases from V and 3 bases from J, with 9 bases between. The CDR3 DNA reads TGTGCCAGCAGTGAAGCGGCCAGGGGTGGAAACACCATATATTTT. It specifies CASSEAARGGNTIYF.

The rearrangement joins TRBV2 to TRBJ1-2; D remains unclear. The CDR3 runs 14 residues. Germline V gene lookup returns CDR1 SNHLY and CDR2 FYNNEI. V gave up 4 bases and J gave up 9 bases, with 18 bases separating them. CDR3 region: CASSASPQPQRYTF. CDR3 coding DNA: TGTGCCAGCAGTGCATCTCCTCAGCCCCAACGCTACACCTTC.

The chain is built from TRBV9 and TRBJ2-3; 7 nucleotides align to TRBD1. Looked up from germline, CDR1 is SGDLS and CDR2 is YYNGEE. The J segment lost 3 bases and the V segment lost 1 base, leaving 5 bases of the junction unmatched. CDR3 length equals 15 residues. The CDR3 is CASSVTGAATDTQYF. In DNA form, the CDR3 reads TGTGCCAGCAGCGTAACAGGGGCCGCTACAGATACGCAGTATTTT.

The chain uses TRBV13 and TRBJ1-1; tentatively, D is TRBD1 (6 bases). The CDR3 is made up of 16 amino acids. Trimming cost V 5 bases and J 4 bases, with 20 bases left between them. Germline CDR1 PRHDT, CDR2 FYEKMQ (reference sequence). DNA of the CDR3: TGTGCCAGCAGCAACGACAGGAAGAGGGGTTTCACTGAAGCTTTCTTT. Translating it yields CASSNDRKRGFTEAFF. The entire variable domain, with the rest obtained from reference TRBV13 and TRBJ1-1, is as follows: AAGVIQSPRHLIKEKRETATLKCYPIPRHDTVYWYQQGPGQDPQFLISFYEKMQSDKGSIPDRFSAQQFSDYHSELNMSSLELGDSALYFCASSNDRKRGFTEAFFGQGTRLTVV.

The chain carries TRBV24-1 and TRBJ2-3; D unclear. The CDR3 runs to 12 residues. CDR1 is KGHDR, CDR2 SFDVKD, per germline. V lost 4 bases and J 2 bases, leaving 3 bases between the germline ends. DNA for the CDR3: TGTGCCACCAGTGAGGCCACAGATACGCAGTATTTT. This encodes CATSEATDTQYF.

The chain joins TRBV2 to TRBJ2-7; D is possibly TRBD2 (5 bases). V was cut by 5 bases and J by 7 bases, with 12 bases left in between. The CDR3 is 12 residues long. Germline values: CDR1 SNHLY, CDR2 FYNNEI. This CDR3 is CASSSATGEQYV. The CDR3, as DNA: TGTGCCAGCAGTTCGGCCACGGGGGAGCAGTACGTC.

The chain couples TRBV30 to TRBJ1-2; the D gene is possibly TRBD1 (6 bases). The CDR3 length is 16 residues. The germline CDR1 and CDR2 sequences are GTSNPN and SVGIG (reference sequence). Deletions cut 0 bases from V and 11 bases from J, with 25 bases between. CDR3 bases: TGTGCCTGGAGTGTACCCCTTCGGGGGCCTGGCAGGGGATACACCTTC. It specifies CAWSVPLRGPGRGYTF.

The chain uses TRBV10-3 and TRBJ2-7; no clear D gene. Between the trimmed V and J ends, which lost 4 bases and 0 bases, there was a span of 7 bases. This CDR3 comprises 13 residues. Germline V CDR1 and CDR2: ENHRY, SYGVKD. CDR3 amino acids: CAISGRGSYEQYF. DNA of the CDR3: TGTGCCATCAGTGGCCGCGGCTCCTACGAGCAGTACTTC.

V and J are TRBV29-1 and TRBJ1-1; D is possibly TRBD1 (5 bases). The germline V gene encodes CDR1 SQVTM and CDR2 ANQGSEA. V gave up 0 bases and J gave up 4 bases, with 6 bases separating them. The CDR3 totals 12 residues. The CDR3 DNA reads TGCAGCGTTGAAGAAAGGGGCACTGAAGCTTTCTTT. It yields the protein CSVEERGTEAFF.